Shown below are 8 T cell receptor beta chains from a single sample sequenced in a study of blood T cell repertoires in COVID-19. Only in-frame clones appear in the TCRdb table, and some are missing; sequencing was by immunoSEQ multiplex PCR. Seen here are fewer than 55,000 clones, about 88% observed once, and the top ten hold around 2.3%. Sequences were obtained from peripheral blood. These receptors all stem from a man aged 50-60 years with acute or convalescent COVID-19.

The chain uses TRBV29-1 and TRBJ1-1; 10 nucleotides agree with TRBD1. Germline CDR1 is SQVTM and CDR2 is ANQGSEA. The CDR3 spans 11 residues. V lost 4 bases, J lost 11 bases, and 4 bases stayed unmatched. CDR3 amino acids: CSVGGTGEAFF. As DNA, the CDR3 is TGCAGCGTTGGGGGGACAGGGGAGGCTTTCTTT.

The chain carries TRBV28 and TRBJ1-3; D is ambiguous. Germline V gives CDR1 MDHEN, CDR2 SYDVKM. Trimming removed 6 bases from V and 0 bases from J, with 9 bases in between. The CDR3 runs to 14 residues. CDR3 sequence reads: CASSAHSSGNTIYF. The CDR3, as DNA: TGTGCCAGCAGCGCCCACTCCTCTGGAAACACCATATATTTT.

This chain joins TRBV19 and TRBJ2-7, with 8 bases fitting TRBD1. CDR3 length: 15 residues. V lost 7 bases, J lost 0 bases, and 8 bases stayed unmatched. In germline, CDR1 is LNHDA, CDR2 SQIVND (reference sequence). The CDR3, as DNA: TGTGCCAGTACCAAACAGGGGGGATCCTCCTACGAGCAGTACTTC. It specifies CASTKQGGSSYEQYF.

The chain joins TRBV15 to TRBJ1-3; D is perhaps TRBD1 (6 bases). Deletions cut 6 bases from V and 2 bases from J, with 14 bases between. This CDR3 spans 15 amino acids. Germline CDR1 LNHNV, CDR2 YYDKDF (reference sequence). The CDR3 coding sequence is TGTGCCACCAGAAATCATGGGGGCACTGGAAACACCATATATTTT. This sequence encodes CATRNHGGTGNTIYF.

The chain has TRBV5-1 and TRBJ1-2, with D possibly matching TRBD1 (5 bases). V shed 0 bases and J shed 4 bases, with 10 bases lying between them. The CDR3 loop spans 14 amino acids. Germline CDR1 SGHRS, CDR2 YFSETQ. The CDR3 protein is CASSLDPGFYGYTF. CDR3 coding DNA: TGCGCCAGCAGCTTGGATCCAGGGTTCTATGGCTACACCTTC.

This chain uses TRBV7-8 with TRBJ1-2, with TRBD1 matching 9 bases. The CDR3 consists of 15 residues. Germline V gene lookup returns CDR1 SGHVS and CDR2 FQNEAQ. The ends lost 5 bases at V and 6 bases at J; junction bases unmatched: 10. CDR3 protein: CASSPNRGRPDGYTF. Here the CDR3 DNA reads TGTGCCAGCAGCCCAAACAGGGGGCGCCCCGATGGCTACACCTTC.

Only one count was recorded for this clone. The J gene is TRBJ2-3, the V gene TRBV15; 8 positions match TRBD2. The CDR3 is 17 amino acids. The germline V gene encodes CDR1 LNHNV and CDR2 YYDKDF (reference sequence). J was trimmed by 1 base and V by 3 bases; bases with no gene match: 9. This CDR3 is CATSSPTRRGGTDTQYF. CDR3 in DNA: TGTGCCACCAGCAGCCCCACCCGGCGGGGGGGCACAGATACGCAGTATTTT.

As regards this clone: A single base separates this from a much larger clone, so it may be a read error. The chain employs TRBV2 and TRBJ2-7; 7 positions match TRBD1. CDR3 length: 13 amino acids. In germline, CDR1 is SNHLY, CDR2 FYNNEI. Trimming cost V 5 bases and J 1 base; bases outside gene matches: 2. The DNA for the CDR3 is TGTGCCAGCAGTCAGGACAGGTCCTACGAGCAGTACTTC. Residues: CASSQDRSYEQYF. The complete variable domain, with remaining parts taken from reference TRBV2 and TRBJ2-7, reads EPEVTQTPSHQVTQMGQEVILRCVPISNHLYFYWYRQILGQKVEFLVSFYNNEISEKSEIFDDQFSVERPDGSNFTLKIRSTKLEDSAMYFCASSQDRSYEQYFGPGTRLTVT.